The T cell receptor (beta chain) under discussion was sequenced for a study of T-cell reconstitution after alpha-beta-depleted transplantation in children. CDR1 is DFQATT and CDR2 is SNEGSKA in the germline V gene (reference sequence). Trimming at V came to 3 bases and at J to 5 bases, leaving 12 bases not matched to a gene. This CDR3 region has 15 residues. Researchers prepared the TCRbeta library using unique molecular identifiers, the study reports. In TCRdb, the PCR reads were re-called with MiXCR into one record per CDR3 protein. The sample records a few hundred thousand distinct CDR3 sequences, roughly 10% being singletons.

The TCR comes from a human donor who donated a stem cell graft to a child with acute lymphoblastic leukemia. This sequence joins TRBV20-1 and TRBJ2-5; 7 positions match TRBD2. The specimen comprised PBMCs from the stem cell graft donor, sampled from the stem cell graft. CDR3 nucleotides: TGCAGTGCTAGTGTATCAGCGGGGCCGGAGGAGACCCAGTACTTC. Its translation: CSASVSAGPEETQYF.